A selection of T cell receptor beta chains follows, all from one sample in a study of blood T cell repertoires in COVID-19. Only in-frame clones appear in the TCRdb table, and some are missing; sequencing was by immunoSEQ multiplex PCR. The sample has fewer than 150,000 clones; around nine tenths are singletons. Material for sequencing was peripheral blood. These receptors were taken from a woman between 65 and 79 years old who had recovered from COVID-19. CDR3s include the opening cysteine and the closing phenylalanine or tryptophan. D genes are given only for firm matches. Not all rows give a size; the values are once, few, many and, for expanded clones, a class.

J gene: TRBJ1-1; clone size: NA; D gene: NA; V gene: TRBV29-1; CDR3 DNA: TGCAGCGTCTACGGGACTTCGGACACTGAAGCTTTCTTT; CDR3 protein: CSVYGTSDTEAFF
J gene: TRBJ2-7; clone size: NA; D gene: NA; V gene: TRBV18; CDR3 DNA: TGTGCCAGCACCCCCACAGGGAGCTACGAGCAGTACTTC; CDR3 protein: CASTPTGSYEQYF
J gene: TRBJ1-5; clone size: NA; D gene: TRBD1; V gene: TRBV10-1; CDR3 DNA: TGCGCCAGCTCCCCGGACAGGCGAAATAGCAATCAGCCCCAGCATTTT; CDR3 protein: CASSPDRRNSNQPQHF
J gene: TRBJ2-5; clone size: NA; D gene: NA; V gene: TRBV27; CDR3 DNA: TGTGCCAGCGCGGTCTTGAGTGGGGAGACCCAGTACTTC; CDR3 protein: CASAVLSGETQYF
J gene: TRBJ1-5; clone size: NA; D gene: NA; V gene: TRBV28; CDR3 DNA: TGTGCCAGCAGTTCCCTCGGGGGAGCCAGCAATCAGCCCCAGCATTTT; CDR3 protein: CASSSLGGASNQPQHF
J gene: TRBJ1-4; clone size: NA; D gene: TRBD1; V gene: TRBV27; CDR3 DNA: TGTGCCAGCAGACAGGGGGAAGAAAAACTGTTTTTT; CDR3 protein: CASRQGEEKLFF
J gene: TRBJ2-1; clone size: once; D gene: NA; V gene: TRBV28; CDR3 DNA: TGTGCCAGCAAGCCAGGGTGGAATGAGCAGTTCTTC; CDR3 protein: CASKPGWNEQFF
J gene: TRBJ2-1; clone size: NA; D gene: NA; V gene: TRBV10-3; CDR3 DNA: TGTGCCACATCCTCTGACGGGGAAAATGAGCAGTTCTTC; CDR3 protein: CATSSDGENEQFF
J gene: TRBJ2-2; clone size: NA; D gene: TRBD1; V gene: TRBV7-2; CDR3 DNA: TGTGCCAGCAGCCCTGGGGGACAGGGGTACACCGGGGAGCTGTTTTTT; CDR3 protein: CASSPGGQGYTGELFF
J gene: TRBJ2-3; clone size: NA; D gene: NA; V gene: TRBV19; CDR3 DNA: TGTGCCACCAGGGTTGAAGGCACAGATACGCAGTATTTT; CDR3 protein: CATRVEGTDTQYF
J gene: TRBJ2-5; clone size: NA; D gene: NA; V gene: TRBV5-1; CDR3 DNA: TGCGCCAGCAGCTTGGGAATATGGACAGTACAAGAGACCCAGTACTTC; CDR3 protein: CASSLGIWTVQETQYF
J gene: TRBJ1-2; clone size: NA; D gene: TRBD1; V gene: TRBV18; CDR3 DNA: TGTGCCAGCTCACCACCGGACAGGGAGAGGGGTTACACCTTC; CDR3 protein: CASSPPDRERGYTF
J gene: TRBJ1-5; clone size: once; D gene: NA; V gene: TRBV6-6; CDR3 DNA: TGTGCCAGCAGTTACCCAGTGGGAGGCAGCAATCAGCCCCAGCATTTT; CDR3 protein: CASSYPVGGSNQPQHF
J gene: TRBJ2-3; clone size: NA; D gene: TRBD2; V gene: TRBV6-4; CDR3 DNA: TGTGCCAGCAGCCCCTTCCCCGGGGGGTATACGCAGTATTTT; CDR3 protein: CASSPFPGGYTQYF
J gene: TRBJ1-5; clone size: NA; D gene: TRBD1; V gene: TRBV2; CDR3 DNA: TGTGCCAGCAGTGAAGCCCCAGGGGGGATAAATCAGCCCCAGCATTTT; CDR3 protein: CASSEAPGGINQPQHF
J gene: TRBJ2-7; clone size: NA; D gene: TRBD1; V gene: TRBV18; CDR3 DNA: TGTGCCAGCTCATTTCCAGGGGGACCCTACGAGCAGTACTTC; CDR3 protein: CASSFPGGPYEQYF
J gene: TRBJ2-7; clone size: NA; D gene: TRBD1; V gene: TRBV11-2; CDR3 DNA: TGTGCCAGCAGCTGGCCCGGGACAGGGACCTCATTCGAGCAGTACTTC; CDR3 protein: CASSWPGTGTSFEQYF
J gene: TRBJ2-7; clone size: NA; D gene: NA; V gene: TRBV10-3; CDR3 DNA: TGTGCCATTCGGACAGGGAGGGGCTACGAGCAGTACTTC; CDR3 protein: CAIRTGRGYEQYF
J gene: TRBJ2-2; clone size: few; D gene: NA; V gene: TRBV5-4; CDR3 DNA: TGTGCCAGCAGCTTGGCCTACACCGGGGAGCTGTTTTTT; CDR3 protein: CASSLAYTGELFF
J gene: TRBJ2-3; clone size: NA; D gene: NA; V gene: TRBV28; CDR3 DNA: TGTGCCAGCAGCCACACAGGGACCACAGATACGCAGTATTTT; CDR3 protein: CASSHTGTTDTQYF
J gene: TRBJ1-1; clone size: NA; D gene: NA; V gene: TRBV5-1; CDR3 DNA: TGCGCCAGCAGCTTGGCGGAGGGGCTGAACACTGAAGCTTTCTTT; CDR3 protein: CASSLAEGLNTEAFF
J gene: TRBJ2-2; clone size: NA; D gene: NA; V gene: TRBV28; CDR3 DNA: TGTGCCAGCAGTTTCGTACAGGTCGGGCACACCGGGGAGCTGTTTTTT; CDR3 protein: CASSFVQVGHTGELFF
J gene: TRBJ2-1; clone size: NA; D gene: NA; V gene: TRBV4-1; CDR3 DNA: TGCGCCAGCACGGGACACCGTGACAATGAGCAGTTCTTC; CDR3 protein: CASTGHRDNEQFF
J gene: TRBJ2-1; clone size: NA; D gene: TRBD1; V gene: TRBV24-1; CDR3 DNA: TGTGCCACCAGTGATTTGAACAGGGGGGTGAGTATCGATGAGCAGTTCTTC; CDR3 protein: CATSDLNRGVSIDEQFF
J gene: TRBJ2-3; clone size: NA; D gene: TRBD1; V gene: TRBV5-5; CDR3 DNA: TGTGCCAGCAGCTTGATTGGACGGAAGGGGGCTTTGGATACGCAGTATTTT; CDR3 protein: CASSLIGRKGALDTQYF
J gene: TRBJ2-5; clone size: NA; D gene: TRBD1; V gene: TRBV2; CDR3 DNA: TGTGCCAGCAGGGAACAGGGGGTGACCCAGTACTTC; CDR3 protein: CASREQGVTQYF
J gene: TRBJ2-5; clone size: NA; D gene: TRBD2; V gene: TRBV4-1; CDR3 DNA: TGCGCCAGCAGCCAAGATGTGGGAGGGAGTACGTCCCAGTACTTC; CDR3 protein: CASSQDVGGSTSQYF
J gene: TRBJ2-7; clone size: NA; D gene: NA; V gene: TRBV19; CDR3 DNA: TGTGCCAGTCGTGCCCGGGGTAAATACGAGCAGTACTTC; CDR3 protein: CASRARGKYEQYF
J gene: TRBJ2-1; clone size: NA; D gene: TRBD2; V gene: TRBV9; CDR3 DNA: TGTGCCAGCAGCACCTCCCTAGCGGGAGACTTCGTCAATGAGCAGTTCTTC; CDR3 protein: CASSTSLAGDFVNEQFF
J gene: TRBJ1-4; clone size: NA; D gene: TRBD1; V gene: TRBV6-1; CDR3 DNA: TGTGCCAGCAGTGAAATTGGACAGGGAGATGAAAAACTGTTTTTT; CDR3 protein: CASSEIGQGDEKLFF
J gene: TRBJ2-1; clone size: NA; D gene: NA; V gene: TRBV28; CDR3 DNA: TGTGCCAGCGGAGGGATGCACAATGAGCAGTTCTTC; CDR3 protein: CASGGMHNEQFF
J gene: TRBJ1-1; clone size: NA; D gene: TRBD1; V gene: TRBV7-2; CDR3 DNA: TGTGCCAGCAGCTGGGGACAGGTGGGCACTGAAGCTTTCTTT; CDR3 protein: CASSWGQVGTEAFF